The clone carrying this TCR beta chain is a singleton in its sample. The sample belongs to a study of blood T cell repertoires in COVID-19. Study-wide context: Sites across the United States, Italy and Spain contributed samples from acute and convalescent COVID-19. PBMCs, B-cell-depleted T cells, or T cells were the source of the cDNA or gDNA that made up the material.

Methods used by the authors: How many nucleated cells were present was estimated from reference gene primer amplification. Profiled with immunoSEQ multiplex PCR; TCRdb holds only in-frame clones, not every one. V and J calls and clone size are given by that table; D and trimming were obtained from the DNA. The sample lists about 480,000 clones; around 89% were seen once. The CDR3 has 18 residues. The germline CDR1 and CDR2 sequences are LNHNV and YYDKDF (reference sequence). V lost 0 bases, J lost 2 bases, and 10 bases stayed unmatched. The chain links TRBV15 to TRBJ1-5; 7 positions agree with TRBD1. The material sequenced was peripheral blood. This clonotype was sampled from a woman in her thirties with acute or convalescent COVID-19. CDR3 bases: TGTGCCACCAGCAGAGATCTACAGGGGCGTTTTGGCAATCAGCCCCAGCATTTT. It specifies CATSRDLQGRFGNQPQHF.